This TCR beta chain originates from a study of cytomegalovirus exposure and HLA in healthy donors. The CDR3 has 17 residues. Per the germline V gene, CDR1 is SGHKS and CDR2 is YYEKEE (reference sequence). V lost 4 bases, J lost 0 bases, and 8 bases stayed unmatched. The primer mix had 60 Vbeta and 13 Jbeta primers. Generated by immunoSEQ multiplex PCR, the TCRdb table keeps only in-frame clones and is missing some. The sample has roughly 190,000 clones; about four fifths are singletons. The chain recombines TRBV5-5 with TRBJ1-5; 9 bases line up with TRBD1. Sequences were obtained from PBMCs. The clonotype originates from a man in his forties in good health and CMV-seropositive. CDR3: CASSLKQGAFSNQPQHF. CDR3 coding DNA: TGTGCCAGCAGCCTAAAACAGGGGGCCTTTAGCAATCAGCCCCAGCATTTT.